These 11 T cell receptor beta chains share one sample of origin, sequenced in a study of blood T cell repertoires in COVID-19. Data came from immunoSEQ multiplex PCR; TCRdb stores just in-frame clones and leaves some out. Among over 250,000 clones, more than 80% were seen once, and the ten largest hold 2.4%. Input material: PBMCs or T cells enriched from blood (not recorded which). Receptor source: a woman aged 18-29 years who had recovered from COVID-19.

This clone was picked up one time. The chain links TRBV20-1 to TRBJ1-1, with a tentative D call TRBD1 (5 bases). The CDR3 runs 14 residues. The germline V and J ends were trimmed by 3 bases and 4 bases, with 15 bases remaining between them. The germline CDR1 and CDR2 sequences are DFQATT and SNEGSKA (reference sequence). As DNA, the CDR3 is TGCAGTGCTAGTGGATGGGGCAGGGCCACTGAAGCTTTCTTT. Residues: CSASGWGRATEAFF.

This rearrangement joins TRBV12-5 to TRBJ2-7, with D maybe TRBD2 (5 bases). Germline CDR1 LGHNT, CDR2 FRNRAP. The CDR3 spans 12 residues. V lost 2 bases, J lost 3 bases, and 5 bases lay in between. CDR3 protein: CASGLTSYEQYF. The CDR3 DNA reads TGTGCTAGTGGTTTGACTAGCTACGAGCAGTACTTC.

J is TRBJ1-2 and V is TRBV4-1, with unresolved D. The CDR3 is 15 amino acids. V lost 0 bases and J 2 bases, leaving 10 bases between the germline ends. From germline, CDR1 is MGHRA and CDR2 YSYEKL. CDR3 protein: CASSQDEGRNYGYTF. DNA of the CDR3: TGCGCCAGCAGCCAAGATGAGGGCAGGAACTATGGCTACACCTTC.

The chain carries TRBV5-1 and TRBJ2-7; TRBD1 matches 10 bases. The CDR3 runs to 16 residues. The junction had 8 bases not matched to a gene; V was cut back by 0 bases and J by 5 bases. Germline values: CDR1 SGHRS, CDR2 YFSETQ. The CDR3 sequence is CASSLAAWTGGDEQYF. The CDR3 coding sequence is TGCGCCAGCAGCTTGGCCGCCTGGACAGGGGGGGACGAGCAGTACTTC.

The CDR3 sequence: CASSRASGLQETQYF. In nucleotides, the CDR3 is TGTGCCAGCAGTCGTGCTAGCGGGCTACAAGAGACCCAGTACTTC. The chain joins TRBV7-2 to TRBJ2-5; 8 nucleotides match TRBD2. The CDR3 length is 15 residues. Trimming at V came to 6 bases and at J to 2 bases, leaving 8 bases not matched to a gene. The germline V gene encodes CDR1 SGHTA and CDR2 FQGNSA.

This chain links TRBV5-4 with TRBJ2-5; 8 positions match TRBD2. Germline assignment: CDR1 SGHNT and CDR2 YYREEE (reference sequence). The V and J ends lost 9 bases and 4 bases, in that order; junction bases with no gene match: 5. The CDR3 consists of 12 residues. CDR3 sequence: CAIARGGETQYF. Written as DNA, the CDR3 is TGTGCCATCGCTCGGGGGGGAGAGACCCAGTACTTC.

This chain connects TRBV5-1 to TRBJ2-5, with 14 bases identical to TRBD2. V shed 6 bases, J shed 1 base, and the junction held 8 bases outside the gene matches. CDR3 size: 17 residues. CDR1 SGHRS and CDR2 YFSETQ come from the germline V gene. CDR3 residues: CASTRTSGGPLQETQYF. The CDR3 coding sequence is TGCGCCAGCACCCGGACTAGCGGGGGGCCACTCCAAGAGACCCAGTACTTC.

The chain recombines TRBV6-5 with TRBJ1-6; D is uncertain. The CDR3 spans 14 residues. Germline CDR1 MNHEY, CDR2 SVGAGI. Deletions cut 7 bases from V and 0 bases from J, with 7 bases between. The CDR3 reads CASKQPSYNSPLHF. CDR3 bases: TGTGCCAGCAAACAGCCCTCCTATAATTCACCCCTCCACTTT.

The J gene is TRBJ1-4, the V gene TRBV12-5; 12 bases map to TRBD1. From germline, CDR1 is LGHNT and CDR2 FRNRAP. This CDR3 spans 20 amino acids. With V trimmed by 3 bases and J by 6 bases, 17 bases remained unmatched. The CDR3 protein is CASGFILSSGTGGKDEKLFF. CDR3 bases: TGTGCTAGTGGTTTCATTCTCTCCTCCGGGACAGGGGGCAAGGATGAAAAACTGTTTTTT.

The chain links TRBV9 to TRBJ2-2; 9 positions match TRBD2. This CDR3 contains 19 residues. Germline trimming cut 3 bases from V and 0 bases from J; bases unmatched to any gene: 12. CDR1 is SGDLS and CDR2 is YYNGEE in the germline V gene. CDR3 loop: CASSGHGAGGLTNTGELFF. For the CDR3, the DNA is TGTGCCAGCAGCGGCCATGGAGCGGGGGGACTAACGAACACCGGGGAGCTGTTTTTT.

The chain joins TRBV4-2 to TRBJ2-3; unclear D gene. Germline CDR1 reads LGHNA; CDR2 reads YNFKEQ. V lost 0 bases, J lost 1 base, and 5 bases lay in between. This CDR3 is built from 14 residues. The DNA of the CDR3 is TGTGCCAGCAGCCAAGATGTAGGCACAGATACGCAGTATTTT. It encodes CASSQDVGTDTQYF.